This T cell receptor beta chain emerged from a study of cytomegalovirus exposure and HLA in healthy donors. Turning to the study itself: Unique TCR beta sequences numbering fewer than 130 million came from some 200 million T cells in an earlier analysis.

The PCR made use of 60 Vbeta and 13 Jbeta primers. Profiling relied on immunoSEQ multiplex PCR, and the TCRdb table lists in-frame clones only, not all of them. The sample lists fewer than 70,000 clones; about 80% were seen once. This clone was counted once. The CDR3 covers 17 residues. Germline values: CDR1 SEHNR, CDR2 FQNEAQ (reference sequence). With V trimmed by 6 bases and J by 5 bases, 16 bases remained unmatched. This chain joins TRBV7-9 and TRBJ2-3, with TRBD2 identical over 8 bases. Sequencing was carried out using PBMCs. The sequence derives from a woman in her thirties or forties in good health and CMV-seronegative. The CDR3 DNA reads as TGTGCCAGCAGTCTTGAAGGACTAGCCGACTACCTAGATACGCAGTATTTT. The encoded protein is CASSLEGLADYLDTQYF.